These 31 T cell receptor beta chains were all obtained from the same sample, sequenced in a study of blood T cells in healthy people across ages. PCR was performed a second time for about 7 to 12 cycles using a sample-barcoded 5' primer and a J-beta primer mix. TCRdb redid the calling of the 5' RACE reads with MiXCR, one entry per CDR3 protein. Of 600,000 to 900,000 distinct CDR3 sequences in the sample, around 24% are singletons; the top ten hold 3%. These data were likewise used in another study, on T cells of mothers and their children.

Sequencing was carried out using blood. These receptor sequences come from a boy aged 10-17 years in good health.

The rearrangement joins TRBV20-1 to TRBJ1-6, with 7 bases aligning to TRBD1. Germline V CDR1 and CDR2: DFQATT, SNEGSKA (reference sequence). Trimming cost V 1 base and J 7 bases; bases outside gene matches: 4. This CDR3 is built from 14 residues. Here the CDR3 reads CSARGETGNSPLHF. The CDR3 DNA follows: TGCAGTGCTAGAGGCGAGACAGGGAATTCACCCCTCCACTTT.

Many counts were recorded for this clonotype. CDR3 sequence (DNA): TGTGCCAGCTCCCCGGACAGGGATCCCGGGGAGCTGTTTTTT. Protein product: CASSPDRDPGELFF. J is TRBJ2-2 and V is TRBV12-3 or TRBV12-4, with 8 bases matching TRBD1. V was pared by 8 bases and J by 6 bases, with 8 bases of the junction left unmatched. The CDR3 length is 14 residues.

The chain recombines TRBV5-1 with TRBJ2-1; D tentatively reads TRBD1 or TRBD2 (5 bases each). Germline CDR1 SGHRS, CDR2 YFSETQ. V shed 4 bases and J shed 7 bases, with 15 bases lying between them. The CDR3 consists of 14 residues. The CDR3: CASSRDLRVNEQFF. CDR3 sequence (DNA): TGCGCCAGCAGCCGGGACCTTAGAGTGAATGAGCAGTTCTTC.

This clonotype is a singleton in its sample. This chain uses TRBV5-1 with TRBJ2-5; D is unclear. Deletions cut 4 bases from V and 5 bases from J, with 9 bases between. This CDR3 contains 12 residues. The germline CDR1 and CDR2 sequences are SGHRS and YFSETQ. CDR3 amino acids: CASSVGMETQYF. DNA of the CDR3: TGCGCCAGCAGCGTGGGAATGGAGACCCAGTACTTC.

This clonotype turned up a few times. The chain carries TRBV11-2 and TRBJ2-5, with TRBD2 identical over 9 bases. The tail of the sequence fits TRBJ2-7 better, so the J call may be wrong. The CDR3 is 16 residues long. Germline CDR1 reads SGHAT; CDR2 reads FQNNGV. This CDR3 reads CASSLDLGLAAGEQYF. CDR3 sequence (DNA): TGTGCCAGCAGCTTAGATTTGGGACTAGCCGCTGGCGAGCAGTACTTC.

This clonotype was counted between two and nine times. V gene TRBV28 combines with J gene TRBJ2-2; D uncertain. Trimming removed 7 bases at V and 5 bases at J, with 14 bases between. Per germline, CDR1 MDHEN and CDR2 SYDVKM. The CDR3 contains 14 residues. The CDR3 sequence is CASTRGSSTGELFF. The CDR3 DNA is TGTGCCAGCACCCGCGGCAGTAGTACCGGGGAGCTGTTTTTT. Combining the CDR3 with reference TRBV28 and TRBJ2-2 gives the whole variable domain DVKVTQSSRYLVKRTGEKVFLECVQDMDHENMFWYRQDPGLGLRLIYFSYDVKMKEKGDIPEGYSVSREKKERFSLILESASTNQTSMYLCASTRGSSTGELFFGEGSRLTVL.

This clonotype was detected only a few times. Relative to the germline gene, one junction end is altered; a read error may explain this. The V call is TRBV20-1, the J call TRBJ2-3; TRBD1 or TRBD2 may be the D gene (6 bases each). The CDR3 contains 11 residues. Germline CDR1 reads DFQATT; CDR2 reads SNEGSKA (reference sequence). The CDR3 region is CSARGGDTQYF. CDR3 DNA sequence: TGCAGTGCCAGAGGGGGGGATACGCAGTATTTT.

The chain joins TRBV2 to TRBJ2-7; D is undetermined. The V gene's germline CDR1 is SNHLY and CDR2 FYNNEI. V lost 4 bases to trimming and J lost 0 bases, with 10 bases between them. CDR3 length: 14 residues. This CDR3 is CASSVKVTSYEQYF. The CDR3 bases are TGTGCCAGCAGTGTGAAGGTTACCTCCTACGAGCAGTACTTC.

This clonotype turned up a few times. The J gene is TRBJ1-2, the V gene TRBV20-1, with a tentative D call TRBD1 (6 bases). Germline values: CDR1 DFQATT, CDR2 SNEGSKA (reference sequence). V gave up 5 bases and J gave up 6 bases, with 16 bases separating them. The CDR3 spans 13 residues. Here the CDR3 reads CSAYNVGGDGYTF. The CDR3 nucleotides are TGCAGTGCTTATAACGTCGGGGGCGATGGCTACACCTTC.

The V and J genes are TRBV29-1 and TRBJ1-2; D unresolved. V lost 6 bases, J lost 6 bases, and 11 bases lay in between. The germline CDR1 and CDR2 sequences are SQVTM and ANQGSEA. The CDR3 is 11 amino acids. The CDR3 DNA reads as TGCAGCGTGCGCTTTGGACATGGCTACACCTTC. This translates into CSVRFGHGYTF.

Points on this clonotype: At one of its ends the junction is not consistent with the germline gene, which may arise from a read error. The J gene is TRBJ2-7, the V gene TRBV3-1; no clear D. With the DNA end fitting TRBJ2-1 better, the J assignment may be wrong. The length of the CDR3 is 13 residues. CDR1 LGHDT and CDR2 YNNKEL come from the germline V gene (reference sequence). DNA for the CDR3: TGTGCCAGCAGCCCACAGAGATACAATGAACAGTTCTTC. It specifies CASSPQRYNEQFF.

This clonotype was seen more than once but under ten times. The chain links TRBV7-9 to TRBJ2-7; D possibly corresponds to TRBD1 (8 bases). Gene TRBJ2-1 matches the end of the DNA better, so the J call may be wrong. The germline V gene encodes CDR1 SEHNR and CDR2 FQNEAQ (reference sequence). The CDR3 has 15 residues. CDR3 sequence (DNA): TGTGCCAGCAGCCTGGACAGGGTGACTAGCAGTGAGCAGTTCTTC. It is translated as CASSLDRVTSSEQFF.

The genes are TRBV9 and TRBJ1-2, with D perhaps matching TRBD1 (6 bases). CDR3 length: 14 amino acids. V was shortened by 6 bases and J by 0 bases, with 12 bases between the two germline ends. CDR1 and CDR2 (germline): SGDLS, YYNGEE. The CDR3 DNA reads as TGTGCCAGCACTTTTGGACAGCCTAACTATGGCTACACCTTC. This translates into CASTFGQPNYGYTF.

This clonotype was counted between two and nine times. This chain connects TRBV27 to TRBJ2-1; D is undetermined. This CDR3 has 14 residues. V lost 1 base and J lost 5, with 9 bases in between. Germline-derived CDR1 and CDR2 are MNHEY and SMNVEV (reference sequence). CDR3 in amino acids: CASSLFGLHNEQFF. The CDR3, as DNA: TGTGCCAGCAGTTTATTTGGGCTTCACAATGAGCAGTTCTTC.

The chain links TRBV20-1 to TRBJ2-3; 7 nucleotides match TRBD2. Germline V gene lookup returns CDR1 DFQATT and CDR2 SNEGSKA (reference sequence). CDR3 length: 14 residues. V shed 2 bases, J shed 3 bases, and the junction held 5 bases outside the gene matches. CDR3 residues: CSARSRLATDTQYF. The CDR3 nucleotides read TGCAGTGCTAGAAGTCGACTAGCAACAGATACGCAGTATTTT.

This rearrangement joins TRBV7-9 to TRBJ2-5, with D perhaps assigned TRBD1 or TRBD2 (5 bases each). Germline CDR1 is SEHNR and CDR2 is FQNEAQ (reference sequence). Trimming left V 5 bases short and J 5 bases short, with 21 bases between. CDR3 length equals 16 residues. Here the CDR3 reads CASSPRPGDVGETQYF. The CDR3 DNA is TGTGCCAGCAGCCCGCGCCCCGGGGACGTGGGGGAGACCCAGTACTTC.

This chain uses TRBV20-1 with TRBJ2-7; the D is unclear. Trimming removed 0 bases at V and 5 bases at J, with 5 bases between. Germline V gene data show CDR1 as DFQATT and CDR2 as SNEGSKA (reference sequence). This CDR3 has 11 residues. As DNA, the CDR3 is TGCAGTGCTAGAGATGTGAACGAGCAGTACTTC. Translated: CSARDVNEQYF.

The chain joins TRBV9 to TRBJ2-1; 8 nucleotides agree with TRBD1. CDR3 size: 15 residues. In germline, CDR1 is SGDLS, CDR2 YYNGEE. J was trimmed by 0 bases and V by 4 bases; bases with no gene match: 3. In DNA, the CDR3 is TGTGCCAGCAGCACGACAGGGGACTCCTACAATGAGCAGTTCTTC. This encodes CASSTTGDSYNEQFF.

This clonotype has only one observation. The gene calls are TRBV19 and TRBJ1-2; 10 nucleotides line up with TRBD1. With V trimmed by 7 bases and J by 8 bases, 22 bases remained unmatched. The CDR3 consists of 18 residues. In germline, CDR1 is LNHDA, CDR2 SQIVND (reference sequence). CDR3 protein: CASTRKGTGVGTFDGYTF. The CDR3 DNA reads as TGTGCCAGTACCCGGAAGGGGACAGGGGTCGGAACTTTCGACGGCTACACCTTC.

The CDR3 here is CASSPRQGATNEKLFF. Here the CDR3 DNA reads TGTGCCAGCTCACCTAGACAGGGGGCGACTAATGAAAAACTGTTTTTT. V gene TRBV18 combines with J gene TRBJ1-4; 10 nucleotides align to TRBD1. The CDR3 is 16 residues long. V lost 3 bases, J lost 2 bases, and 3 bases stayed unmatched. CDR1 and CDR2 from the germline V gene are KGHSH and LQKENI.

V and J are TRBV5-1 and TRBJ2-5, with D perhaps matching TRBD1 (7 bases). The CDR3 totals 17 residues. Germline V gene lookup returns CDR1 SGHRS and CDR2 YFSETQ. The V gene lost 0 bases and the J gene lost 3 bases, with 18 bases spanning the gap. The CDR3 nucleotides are TGCGCCAGCAGCTTGGCAGGGGGGCAAATGAGCGAAGAGACCCAGTACTTC. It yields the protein CASSLAGGQMSEETQYF.

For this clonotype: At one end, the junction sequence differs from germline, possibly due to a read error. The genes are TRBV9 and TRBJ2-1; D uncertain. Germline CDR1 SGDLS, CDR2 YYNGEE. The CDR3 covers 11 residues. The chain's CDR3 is CASNVQHEQFF. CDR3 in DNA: TGTGCCAGCAACGTACAACATGAGCAGTTCTTC.

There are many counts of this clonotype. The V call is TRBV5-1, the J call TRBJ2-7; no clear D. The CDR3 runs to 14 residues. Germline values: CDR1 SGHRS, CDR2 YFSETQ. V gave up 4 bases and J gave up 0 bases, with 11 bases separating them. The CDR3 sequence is CASSESWSSYEQYF. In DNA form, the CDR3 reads TGCGCCAGCAGCGAATCCTGGAGCTCCTACGAGCAGTACTTC. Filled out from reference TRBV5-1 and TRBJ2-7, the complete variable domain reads KAGVTQTPRYLIKTRGQQVTLSCSPISGHRSVSWYQQTPGQGLQFLFEYFSETQRNKGNFPGRFSGRQFSNSRSEMNVSTLELGDSALYLCASSESWSSYEQYFGPGTRLTVT.

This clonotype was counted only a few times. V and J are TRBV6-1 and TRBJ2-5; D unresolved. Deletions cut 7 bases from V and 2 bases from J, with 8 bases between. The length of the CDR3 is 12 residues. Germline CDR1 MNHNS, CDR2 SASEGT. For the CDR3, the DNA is TGTGCCAGCACCAAGCAGCAAGAGACCCAGTACTTC. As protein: CASTKQQETQYF.

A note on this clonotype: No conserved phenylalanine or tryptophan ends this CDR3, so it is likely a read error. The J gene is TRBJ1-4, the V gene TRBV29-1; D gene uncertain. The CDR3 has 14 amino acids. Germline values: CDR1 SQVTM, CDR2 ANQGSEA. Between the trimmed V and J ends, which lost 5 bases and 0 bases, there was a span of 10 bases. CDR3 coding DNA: TGCAGCGTTCGAGTTTATGCAACTAATGAAAAACTGTTTCTT. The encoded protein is CSVRVYATNEKLFL.

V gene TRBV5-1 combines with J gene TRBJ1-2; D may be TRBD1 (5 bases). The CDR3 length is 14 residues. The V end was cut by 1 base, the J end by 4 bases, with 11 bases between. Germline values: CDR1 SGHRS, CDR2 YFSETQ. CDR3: CASSLSSGPYGYTF. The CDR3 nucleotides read TGCGCCAGCAGCTTGTCCTCAGGGCCCTATGGCTACACCTTC.

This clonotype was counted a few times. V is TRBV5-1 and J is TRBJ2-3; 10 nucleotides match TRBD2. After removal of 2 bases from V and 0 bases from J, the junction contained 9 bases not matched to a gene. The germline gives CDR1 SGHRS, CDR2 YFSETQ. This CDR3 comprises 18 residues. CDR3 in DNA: TGCGCCAGCAGCTTTTCGTCAGAGCGGGGGGGCAGCACAGATACGCAGTATTTT. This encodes CASSFSSERGGSTDTQYF. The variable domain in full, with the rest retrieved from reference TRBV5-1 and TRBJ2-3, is KAGVTQTPRYLIKTRGQQVTLSCSPISGHRSVSWYQQTPGQGLQFLFEYFSETQRNKGNFPGRFSGRQFSNSRSEMNVSTLELGDSALYLCASSFSSERGGSTDTQYFGPGTRLTVL.

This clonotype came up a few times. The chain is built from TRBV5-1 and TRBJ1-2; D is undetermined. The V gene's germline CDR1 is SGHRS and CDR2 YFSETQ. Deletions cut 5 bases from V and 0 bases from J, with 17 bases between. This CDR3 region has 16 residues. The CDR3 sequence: CASRGDVFGANYGYTF. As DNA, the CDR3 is TGCGCCAGCAGGGGAGACGTATTCGGGGCTAACTATGGCTACACCTTC.

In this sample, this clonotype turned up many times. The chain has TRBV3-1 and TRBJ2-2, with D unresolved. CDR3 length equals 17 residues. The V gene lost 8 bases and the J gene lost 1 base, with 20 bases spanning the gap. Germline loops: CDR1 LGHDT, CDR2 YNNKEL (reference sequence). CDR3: CASGRTLGLGNTGELFF. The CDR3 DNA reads TGTGCCAGCGGCCGAACATTAGGGCTTGGGAACACCGGGGAGCTGTTTTTT.

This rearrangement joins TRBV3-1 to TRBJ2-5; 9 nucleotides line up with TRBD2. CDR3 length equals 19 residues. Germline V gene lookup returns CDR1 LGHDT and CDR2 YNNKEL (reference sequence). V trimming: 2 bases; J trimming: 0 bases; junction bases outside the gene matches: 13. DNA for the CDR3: TGTGCCAGCAGCCAATTGGAGAGCGGGGGGCCCTCCAACCAAGAGACCCAGTACTTC. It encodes CASSQLESGGPSNQETQYF.

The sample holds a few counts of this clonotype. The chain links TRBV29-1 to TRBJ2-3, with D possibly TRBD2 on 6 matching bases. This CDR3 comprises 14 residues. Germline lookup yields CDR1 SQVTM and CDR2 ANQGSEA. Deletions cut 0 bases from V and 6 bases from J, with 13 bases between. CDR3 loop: CSVEDTRGSDTQYF. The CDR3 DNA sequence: TGCAGCGTTGAAGATACGCGGGGCTCGGATACGCAGTATTTT.